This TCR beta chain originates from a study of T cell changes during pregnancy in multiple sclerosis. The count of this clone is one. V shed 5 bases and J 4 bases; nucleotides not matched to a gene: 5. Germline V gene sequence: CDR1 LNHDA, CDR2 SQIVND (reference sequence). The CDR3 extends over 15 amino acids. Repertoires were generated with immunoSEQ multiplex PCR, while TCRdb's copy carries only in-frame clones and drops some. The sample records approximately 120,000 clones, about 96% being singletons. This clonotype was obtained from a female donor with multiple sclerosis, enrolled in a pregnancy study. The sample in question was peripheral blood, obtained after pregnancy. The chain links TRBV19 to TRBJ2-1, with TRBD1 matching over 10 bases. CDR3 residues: CASSLGDRGYNEQFF. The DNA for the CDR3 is TGTGCCAGTAGTCTCGGGGACAGGGGATACAATGAGCAGTTCTTC.